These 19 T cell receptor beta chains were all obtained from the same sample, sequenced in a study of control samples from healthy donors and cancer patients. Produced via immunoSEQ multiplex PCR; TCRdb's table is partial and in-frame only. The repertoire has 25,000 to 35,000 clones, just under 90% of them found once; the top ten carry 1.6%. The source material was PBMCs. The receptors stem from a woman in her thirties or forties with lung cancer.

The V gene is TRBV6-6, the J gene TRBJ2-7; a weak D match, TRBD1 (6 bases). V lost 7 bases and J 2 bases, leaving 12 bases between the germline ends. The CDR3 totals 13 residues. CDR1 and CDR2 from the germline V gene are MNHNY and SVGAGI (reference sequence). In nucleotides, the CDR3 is TGTGCCAGCACAGGGGCCCCACCCTACGAGCAGTACTTC. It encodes CASTGAPPYEQYF.

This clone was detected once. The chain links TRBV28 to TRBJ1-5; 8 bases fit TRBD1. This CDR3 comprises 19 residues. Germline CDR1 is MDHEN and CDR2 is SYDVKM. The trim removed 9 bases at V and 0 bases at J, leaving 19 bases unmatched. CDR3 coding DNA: TGTGCCAGTCGTCCGCCGACCGGGACAGGATTTTATAGCAATCAGCCCCAGCATTTT. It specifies CASRPPTGTGFYSNQPQHF.

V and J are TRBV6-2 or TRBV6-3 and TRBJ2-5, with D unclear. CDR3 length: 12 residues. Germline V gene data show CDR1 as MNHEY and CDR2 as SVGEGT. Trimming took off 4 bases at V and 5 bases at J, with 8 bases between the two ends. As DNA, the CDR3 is TGTGCCAGCAGTTGGGTTTTGGAGACCCAGTACTTC. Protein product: CASSWVLETQYF.

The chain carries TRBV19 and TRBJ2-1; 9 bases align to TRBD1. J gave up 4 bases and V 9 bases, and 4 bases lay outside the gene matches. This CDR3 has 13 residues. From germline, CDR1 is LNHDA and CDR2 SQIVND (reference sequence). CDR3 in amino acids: CASSQGAYNEQFF. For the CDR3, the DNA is TGTGCCAGCTCACAGGGGGCGTACAATGAGCAGTTCTTC. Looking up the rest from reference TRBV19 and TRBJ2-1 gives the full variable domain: DGGITQSPKYLFRKEGQNVTLSCEQNLNHDAMYWYRQDPGQGLRLIYYSQIVNDFQKGDIAEGYSVSREKKESFPLTVTSAQKNPTAFYLCASSQGAYNEQFFGPGTRLTVL.

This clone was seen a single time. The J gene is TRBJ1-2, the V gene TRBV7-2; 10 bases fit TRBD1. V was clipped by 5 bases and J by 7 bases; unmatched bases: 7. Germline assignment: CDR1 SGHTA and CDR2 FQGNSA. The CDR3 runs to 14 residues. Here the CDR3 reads CASSQGTGVSGYTF. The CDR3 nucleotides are TGTGCCAGCAGCCAAGGGACAGGGGTTTCTGGCTACACCTTC.

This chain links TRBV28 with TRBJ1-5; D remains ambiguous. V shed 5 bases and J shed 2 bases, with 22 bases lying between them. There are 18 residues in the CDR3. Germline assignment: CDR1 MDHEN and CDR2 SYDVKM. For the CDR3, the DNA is TGTGCCAGCAGTCCTCTAAGCGCAGGCGTAATTCGCAATCAGCCCCAGCATTTT. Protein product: CASSPLSAGVIRNQPQHF.

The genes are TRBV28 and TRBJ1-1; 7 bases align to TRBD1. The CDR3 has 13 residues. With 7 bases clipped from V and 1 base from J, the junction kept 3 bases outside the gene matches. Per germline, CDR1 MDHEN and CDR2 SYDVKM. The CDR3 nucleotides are TGTGCCAGCAACCACAGGGGGAACACTGAAGCTTTCTTT. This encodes CASNHRGNTEAFF.

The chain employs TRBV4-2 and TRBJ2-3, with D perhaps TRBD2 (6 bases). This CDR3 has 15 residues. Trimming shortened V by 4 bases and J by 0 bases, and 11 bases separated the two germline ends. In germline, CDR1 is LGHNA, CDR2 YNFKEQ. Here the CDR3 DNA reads TGTGCCAGCAGCCCAGTCGGGGGAAGCACAGATACGCAGTATTTT. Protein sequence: CASSPVGGSTDTQYF.

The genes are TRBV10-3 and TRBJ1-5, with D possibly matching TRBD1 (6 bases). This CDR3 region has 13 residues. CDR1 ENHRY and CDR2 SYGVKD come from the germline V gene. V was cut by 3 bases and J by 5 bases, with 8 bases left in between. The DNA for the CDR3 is TGTGCCATCAGTGACAGGGGCGATCAGCCCCAGCATTTT. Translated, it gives CAISDRGDQPQHF.

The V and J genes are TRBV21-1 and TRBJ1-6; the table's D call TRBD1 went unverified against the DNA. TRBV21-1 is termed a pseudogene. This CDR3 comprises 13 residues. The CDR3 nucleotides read TGTGCCAGCAGCATACGACAGATTTCAGCCCTCCACTTT. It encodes CASSIRQISALHF.

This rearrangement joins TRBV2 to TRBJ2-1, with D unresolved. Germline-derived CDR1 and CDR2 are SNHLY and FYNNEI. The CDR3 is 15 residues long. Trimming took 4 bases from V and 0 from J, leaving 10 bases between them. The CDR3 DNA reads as TGTGCCAGCAGTGTGGGGTCCAGCTCCTACAATGAGCAGTTCTTC. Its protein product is CASSVGSSSYNEQFF.

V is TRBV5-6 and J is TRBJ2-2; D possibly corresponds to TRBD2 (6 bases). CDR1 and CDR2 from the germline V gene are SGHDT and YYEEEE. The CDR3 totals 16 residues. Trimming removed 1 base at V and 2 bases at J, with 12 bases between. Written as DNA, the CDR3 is TGTGCCAGCAGCTTGATCCAGCGGGTAAACACCGGGGAGCTGTTTTTT. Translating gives CASSLIQRVNTGELFF.

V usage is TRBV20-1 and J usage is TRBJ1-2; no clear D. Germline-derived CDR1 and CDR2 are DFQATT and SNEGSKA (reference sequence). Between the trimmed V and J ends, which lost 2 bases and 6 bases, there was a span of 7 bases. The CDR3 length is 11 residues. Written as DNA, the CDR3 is TGCAGTGCTAGATTGGCCGATGGCTACACCTTC. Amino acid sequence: CSARLADGYTF.

The CDR3 nucleotides read TGCGCCAGCAGCCCTTCGACTGGGGGGGTCTACAATGAGCAGTTCTTC. It translates to CASSPSTGGVYNEQFF. The chain is built from TRBV4-3 and TRBJ2-1, with 7 bases that match TRBD2. The CDR3 totals 16 residues. Germline assignment: CDR1 LGHNA and CDR2 YSLEER. V lost 4 bases, J lost 3 bases, and 9 bases stayed unmatched.

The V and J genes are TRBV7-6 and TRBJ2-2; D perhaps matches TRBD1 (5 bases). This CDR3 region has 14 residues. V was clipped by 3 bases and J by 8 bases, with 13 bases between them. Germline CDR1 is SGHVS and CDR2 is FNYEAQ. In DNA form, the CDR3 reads TGTGCCAGCAGCTTTTCAGGGTTTTCGGGGGAGCTGTTTTTT. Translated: CASSFSGFSGELFF. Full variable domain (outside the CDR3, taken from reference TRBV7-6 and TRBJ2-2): GAGVSQSPRYKVTKRGQDVALRCDPISGHVSLYWYRQALGQGPEFLTYFNYEAQQDKSGLPNDRFSAERPEGSISTLTIQRTEQRDSAMYRCASSFSGFSGELFFGEGSRLTVL.

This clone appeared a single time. CDR3 DNA: TGTGCCAGCAGCGTAGCTAGTCGGCCGGCCGACGGTGAAGCTTTCTTT. The encoded protein is CASSVASRPADGEAFF. The chain couples TRBV9 to TRBJ1-1, with D uncertain. CDR3 length equals 16 residues. The germline CDR1 and CDR2 sequences are SGDLS and YYNGEE. V shed 0 bases and J shed 7 bases, with 19 bases lying between them.

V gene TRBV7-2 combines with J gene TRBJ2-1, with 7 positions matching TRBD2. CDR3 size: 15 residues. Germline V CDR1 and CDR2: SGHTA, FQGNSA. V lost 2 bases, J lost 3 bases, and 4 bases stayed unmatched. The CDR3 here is CASSLRGDLYNEQFF. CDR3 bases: TGTGCCAGCAGCTTACGGGGGGATCTCTACAATGAGCAGTTCTTC.

The CDR3 nucleotides read TGTGCCAGTAGTAAGAGACAGGGAAACACTGAAGCTTTCTTT. Protein: CASSKRQGNTEAFF. V is TRBV19 and J is TRBJ1-1; 7 bases align to TRBD1. CDR3 length: 14 residues. Trimming cost V 4 bases and J 2 bases; bases outside gene matches: 4. Germline-derived CDR1 and CDR2 are LNHDA and SQIVND (reference sequence).

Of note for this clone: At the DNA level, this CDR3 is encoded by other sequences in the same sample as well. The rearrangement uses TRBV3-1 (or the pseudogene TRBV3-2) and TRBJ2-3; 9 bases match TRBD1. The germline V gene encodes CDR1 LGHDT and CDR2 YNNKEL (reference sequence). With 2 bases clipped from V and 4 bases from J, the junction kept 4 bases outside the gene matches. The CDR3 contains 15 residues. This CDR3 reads CASSQWGQGADTQYF. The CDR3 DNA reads TGTGCCAGCAGCCAATGGGGACAGGGAGCAGATACGCAGTATTTT.